The entry below gives a single T cell receptor (beta chain) sequence along with its context. The PCR ran on 60 Vbeta and 13 Jbeta primers. Libraries were prepared by immunoSEQ multiplex PCR; TCRdb keeps only in-frame clonotypes and omits some of them. The sample shows around 190,000 clones, over 60% of them seen only once. These data originate in a study of cytomegalovirus exposure and HLA in healthy donors. There are 15 residues in the CDR3. Germline V gene sequence: CDR1 SGHTA, CDR2 FQGNSA. V was pared by 3 bases and J by 6 bases, with 7 bases of the junction left unmatched. Sequences were obtained from PBMCs. The chain recombines TRBV7-2 with TRBJ2-1, with 8 bases matching TRBD2. The TCR was taken from a man in his forties in good health and CMV-seronegative. The CDR3 here is CASSFGAGGGNEQFF. The CDR3, as DNA: TGTGCCAGCAGCTTTGGGGCGGGGGGCGGCAATGAGCAGTTCTTC.